The 27 T cell receptor beta chains listed next were all sequenced from one sample in a study of blood T cell repertoires in COVID-19. TCRdb keeps only in-frame clones here, not all; method: immunoSEQ multiplex PCR. The sample lists fewer than 60,000 clones, roughly 78% occurring once. Sequencing used peripheral blood. The receptors stem from a man in his 70s with acute or convalescent COVID-19.

J is TRBJ2-3 and V is TRBV19; 7 bases fit TRBD2. The germline V gene has CDR1 LNHDA and CDR2 SQIVND (reference sequence). V shed 6 bases and J 2 bases; nucleotides not matched to a gene: 11. The CDR3 covers 16 residues. The CDR3 reads CASSAFASGNTDTQYF. The CDR3 region has the DNA TGTGCCAGTAGCGCGTTTGCTAGCGGAAACACAGATACGCAGTATTTT.

This clone was recorded only once. The chain joins TRBV3-1 (or the pseudogene TRBV3-2) to TRBJ2-7; 11 positions agree with TRBD2. J was trimmed by 0 bases and V by 4 bases; bases with no gene match: 14. CDR1 is LGHDT and CDR2 is YNNKEL in the germline V gene (reference sequence). CDR3 size: 19 residues. As DNA, the CDR3 is TGTGCCAGCAGCCTCCAAGAGAGGGCCGGACTAGCGGGCTCCTACGAGCAGTACTTC. Its translation is CASSLQERAGLAGSYEQYF.

The chain employs TRBV3-1 (or the pseudogene TRBV3-2) and TRBJ2-1, with D tentatively TRBD2 (5 bases). Trimming took off 4 bases at V and 7 bases at J, with 11 bases between the two ends. CDR3 length: 13 amino acids. Germline assignment: CDR1 LGHDT and CDR2 YNNKEL (reference sequence). The CDR3 spells CASSPRLLNEQFF. CDR3 coding DNA: TGTGCCAGCAGCCCGCGACTACTAAATGAGCAGTTCTTC.

This chain links TRBV6-5 with TRBJ2-1; 10 nucleotides align to TRBD1. The J segment lost 10 bases and the V segment lost 6 bases, leaving 12 bases of the junction unmatched. Germline-derived CDR1 and CDR2 are MNHEY and SVGAGI. CDR3 length equals 15 residues. This CDR3 reads CASRRGTGVRNEQFF. CDR3 bases: TGTGCCAGCAGGAGAGGGACAGGGGTACGCAACGAGCAGTTCTTC.

This clone is a singleton in its sample. The chain joins TRBV6-2 or TRBV6-3 to TRBJ2-3; 10 positions match TRBD2. Germline V CDR1 and CDR2: MNHEY, SVGEGT. The CDR3 extends over 14 amino acids. The junction had 6 bases not matched to a gene; V was cut back by 6 bases and J by 6 bases. CDR3 protein: CASRPSGSDDTQYF. For the CDR3, the DNA is TGTGCCAGCAGACCTAGCGGGAGTGATGATACGCAGTATTTT.

This rearrangement joins TRBV7-2 to TRBJ2-7, with 15 bases aligning to TRBD2. The junction had 9 bases not matched to a gene; V was cut back by 5 bases and J by 1 base. The CDR3 runs to 18 residues. The germline V gene has CDR1 SGHTA and CDR2 FQGNSA. In nucleotides, the CDR3 is TGTGCCAGCAGCCTGGGGACTAGCGGGAGGACCCTTTCCTACGAGCAGTACTTC. Encoded protein: CASSLGTSGRTLSYEQYF.

A few counts support this clone. CDR3 nucleotide sequence: TGCGCCAGCAGCTTGGGAGGGGGCGGGGAAGAGACCCAGTACTTC. As protein: CASSLGGGGEETQYF. The rearrangement links TRBV5-1 to TRBJ2-5, with D tentatively TRBD1 (7 bases). The V gene's germline CDR1 is SGHRS and CDR2 YFSETQ. The CDR3 is made up of 15 amino acids. V lost 0 bases to trimming and J lost 3 bases, with 12 bases between them.

This clone was seen just once. The gene calls are TRBV13 and TRBJ1-1; D is undetermined. V was clipped by 0 bases and J by 0 bases, with 2 bases between them. Germline V CDR1 and CDR2: PRHDT, FYEKMQ (reference sequence). The length of the CDR3 is 13 residues. The CDR3 region has the DNA TGTGCCAGCAGCTTAGGTATGAACACTGAAGCTTTCTTT. It encodes CASSLGMNTEAFF.

This clone came up once. J is TRBJ2-3 and V is TRBV6-5; 9 bases align to TRBD2. There are 13 residues in the CDR3. The germline gives CDR1 MNHEY, CDR2 SVGAGI. The V gene end was trimmed by 6 bases and the J gene end by 8 bases; junction bases not matched to a gene: 6. The CDR3 nucleotides read TGTGCCAGCAGACAGACTAGCGGCAGTACGCAGTATTTT. The encoded protein is CASRQTSGSTQYF.

This clone was observed once. J is TRBJ2-1 and V is TRBV10-3; D possibly corresponds to TRBD2 (6 bases). CDR3 length equals 17 residues. The germline CDR1 and CDR2 sequences are ENHRY and SYGVKD. V was cut by 0 bases and J by 2 bases, with 14 bases left in between. The CDR3: CAISESGRSDTYNEQFF. The CDR3 DNA reads TGTGCCATCAGTGAGTCGGGGAGGTCAGACACCTACAATGAGCAGTTCTTC.

This chain uses TRBV9 with TRBJ1-4; unclear D gene. V dropped 4 bases and J dropped 2 bases, with 12 bases sitting between them. The CDR3 totals 15 residues. Germline-derived CDR1 and CDR2 are SGDLS and YYNGEE. The CDR3 sequence: CASSTHPGTNEKLFF. The CDR3 DNA reads as TGTGCCAGCAGCACCCACCCCGGGACTAATGAAAAACTGTTTTTT.

The chain combines TRBV28 with TRBJ1-6; tentative D call: TRBD1 (5 bases). Trimming cost V 2 bases and J 10 bases, with 12 bases left between them. The CDR3 is made up of 14 amino acids. Germline CDR1 reads MDHEN; CDR2 reads SYDVKM. CDR3 nucleotide sequence: TGTGCCAGCAGTTTAACAGGACCACAATCACCCCTCCACTTT. This codes for CASSLTGPQSPLHF.

The rearrangement links TRBV5-1 to TRBJ2-5; D ambiguous. V lost 2 bases and J 1 base, leaving 6 bases between the germline ends. The germline V gene has CDR1 SGHRS and CDR2 YFSETQ. The CDR3 contains 13 residues. CDR3 sequence (DNA): TGCGCCAGCAGCTTCGGTCTCCAAGAGACCCAGTACTTC. It specifies CASSFGLQETQYF.

This sequence joins TRBV28 and TRBJ1-6; a possible D gene is TRBD1 (6 bases). The CDR3 has 16 amino acids. The V gene lost 2 bases and the J gene lost 8 bases, with 16 bases spanning the gap. Per germline, CDR1 MDHEN and CDR2 SYDVKM. DNA of the CDR3: TGTGCCAGCAGTTTAAGAGGGGGGGCGGTTGATTCACCCCTCCACTTT. Protein sequence: CASSLRGGAVDSPLHF.

The chain links TRBV11-2 to TRBJ2-6; no firm D call. Germline V gene data show CDR1 as SGHAT and CDR2 as FQNNGV. The CDR3 covers 16 residues. The ends were cut back, 6 bases at V and 0 bases at J, with 12 bases in the middle. The CDR3 DNA reads TGTGCCAGCAGTTATCTGGAGAGCTCTGGGGCCAACGTCCTGACTTTC. This sequence encodes CASSYLESSGANVLTF.

V usage is TRBV29-1 and J usage is TRBJ2-2; 7 bases match TRBD1. V lost 7 bases and J lost 0; bases outside the gene matches: 11. The germline CDR1 and CDR2 sequences are SQVTM and ANQGSEA. This CDR3 spans 16 amino acids. The CDR3 DNA reads as TGCAGCGCCTCGAGGTATGGGACAGCGAACACCGGGGAGCTGTTTTTT. As protein: CSASRYGTANTGELFF.

This chain joins TRBV5-1 and TRBJ1-4, with 7 bases fitting TRBD1. CDR1 SGHRS and CDR2 YFSETQ come from the germline V gene. The CDR3 loop spans 14 amino acids. The V segment lost 1 base and the J segment 7 bases; nucleotides outside the gene matches: 4. The CDR3 is CASSLTGVFEKLFF. The CDR3 bases are TGCGCCAGCAGCTTGACAGGGGTGTTTGAAAAACTGTTTTTT.

This chain links TRBV7-8 with TRBJ1-5; 7 bases map to TRBD1. Germline CDR1 and CDR2: SGHVS and FQNEAQ. The CDR3 has 15 amino acids. V was pared by 4 bases and J by 0 bases, with 3 bases of the junction left unmatched. CDR3 DNA sequence: TGTGCCAGCAGCTCGGGACAGTTTAGCAATCAGCCCCAGCATTTT. Encoded protein: CASSSGQFSNQPQHF.

V and J are TRBV29-1 and TRBJ2-2; D possibly corresponds to TRBD2 (5 bases). V lost 6 bases and J 1 base, leaving 12 bases between the germline ends. CDR1 and CDR2 from the germline V gene are SQVTM and ANQGSEA. The CDR3 length is 14 residues. DNA for the CDR3: TGCAGCGTGGACGGGGATAAGAACACCGGGGAGCTGTTTTTT. It codes for CSVDGDKNTGELFF.

Only a few counts were recorded for this clone. The chain carries TRBV5-1 and TRBJ2-1; TRBD2 matches at 7 bases. CDR1 is SGHRS and CDR2 is YFSETQ in the germline V gene. V shed 1 base, J shed 1 base, and the junction held 2 bases outside the gene matches. CDR3 length equals 15 residues. Here the CDR3 DNA reads TGCGCCAGCAGCTTGTCGGGGGGTTCCTACAATGAGCAGTTCTTC. Encoded protein: CASSLSGGSYNEQFF.

The chain couples TRBV21-1 to TRBJ1-1. TRBV21-1 is a pseudogene locus. The CDR3 runs to 14 residues. The CDR3: CASSKEVRDTEAFF. CDR3 nucleotides: TGTGCCAGCAGCAAAGAGGTGAGGGACACTGAAGCTTTCTTT.

J is TRBJ1-1 and V is TRBV30; maybe TRBD1 (6 bases). CDR3 size: 12 residues. Deletions cut 3 bases from V and 4 bases from J, with 9 bases between. Germline CDR1 is GTSNPN and CDR2 is SVGIG (reference sequence). CDR3 sequence: CAWSKDSTEAFF. CDR3 in DNA: TGTGCCTGGAGCAAGGACAGCACTGAAGCTTTCTTT.

V gene TRBV3-1 (or the pseudogene TRBV3-2) combines with J gene TRBJ2-5; weak D call: TRBD2 (5 bases). The ends were cut back, 3 bases at V and 4 bases at J, with 12 bases in the middle. The V gene's germline CDR1 is LGHDT and CDR2 YNNKEL (reference sequence). The CDR3 length is 14 residues. The CDR3: CASSQAWGVETQYF. The CDR3 nucleotides read TGTGCCAGCAGCCAGGCCTGGGGAGTAGAGACCCAGTACTTC.

CDR3 in DNA: TGTGCCAGCAGCTTAGTAAGCAAGAATGAGCAGTTCTTC. This gives the protein CASSLVSKNEQFF. This rearrangement joins TRBV11-3 to TRBJ2-1; D ambiguous. The germline V gene encodes CDR1 SGHNT and CDR2 YENEEA. V was trimmed by 1 base and J by 7 bases, leaving 8 bases between them. This CDR3 region has 13 residues.

This chain joins TRBV10-3 and TRBJ1-2; 10 positions agree with TRBD1. Trimming at V came to 4 bases and at J to 8 bases, leaving 13 bases not matched to a gene. The CDR3 consists of 16 residues. CDR1 and CDR2 from the germline V gene are ENHRY and SYGVKD. The CDR3 reads CAISALQSGTGEGYTF. The CDR3 bases are TGTGCCATCAGTGCACTCCAGTCGGGGACAGGGGAGGGCTACACCTTC.

In its sample, this clone was seen a few times. This chain uses TRBV27 with TRBJ2-2; maybe TRBD2 (6 bases). This CDR3 is built from 15 residues. Germline V lookup: CDR1 MNHEY, CDR2 SMNVEV (reference sequence). V dropped 2 bases and J dropped 3 bases, with 10 bases sitting between them. The CDR3 spells CASSLGRGYTGELFF. The CDR3 DNA reads TGTGCCAGCAGTTTAGGGCGGGGTTACACCGGGGAGCTGTTTTTT.

CDR3 bases: TGTGCCAGAAGTAGGGTAGGCAGGGCCCCCTACGAGCAGTACTTC. Translating it yields CARSRVGRAPYEQYF. The genes are TRBV5-3 and TRBJ2-7, with a possible D match to TRBD1 (5 bases). TRBV5-3 is labeled an ORF, and its function is uncertain. This CDR3 has 15 residues. V lost 5 bases to trimming and J lost 2 bases, with 17 bases between them.